The entry below describes one T cell receptor (beta chain). What it binds is not known. V was clipped by 3 bases and J by 7 bases, with 7 bases between them. This CDR3 has 12 residues. The V gene's germline CDR1 is MNHNY and CDR2 SVGAGI (reference sequence). This record belongs to a study of cytomegalovirus exposure and HLA in healthy donors. Broader study findings: TRBV6-2, TRBV6-3 and some other V segments were excluded as indistinguishable.

Primers: 60 Vbeta forward and 13 Jbeta reverse. Per the study methods: Among the unique TCR beta chains that a later analysis counted, about 81 million in all, roughly 9.9 million were shared. Clones were read by immunoSEQ multiplex PCR, and TCRdb kept only the in-frame ones, dropping some. That table gives V, J and clone size, and the DNA gave D and trimming. The sample table sets out around 75,000 clones. The chain is built from TRBV6-6 and TRBJ2-1; D remains unclear. This clonotype was sampled from a man between 45 and 60 years old in good health and CMV-seropositive. The sequencing sample was made of PBMCs. CDR3 nucleotide sequence: TGTGCCAGCAGTTATGAGAAGAATGAGCAGTTCTTC. Translation gives CASSYEKNEQFF.